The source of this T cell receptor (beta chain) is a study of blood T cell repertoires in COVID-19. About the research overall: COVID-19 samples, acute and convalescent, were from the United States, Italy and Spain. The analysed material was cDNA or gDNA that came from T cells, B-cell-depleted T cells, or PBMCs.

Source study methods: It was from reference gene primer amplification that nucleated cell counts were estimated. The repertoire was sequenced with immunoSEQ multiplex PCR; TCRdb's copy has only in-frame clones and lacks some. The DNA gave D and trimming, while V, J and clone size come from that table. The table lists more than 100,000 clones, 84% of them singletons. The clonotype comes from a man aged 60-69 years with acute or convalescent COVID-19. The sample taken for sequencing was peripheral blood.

This chain's CDR3 is CASSLTPSGFSRSSYNEQFF. CDR3 bases: TGTGCCAGCAGTTTAACCCCTAGCGGTTTTTCCCGGAGCTCCTACAATGAGCAGTTCTTC. The chain links TRBV28 to TRBJ2-1; TRBD2 agrees at 7 bases. The germline gives CDR1 MDHEN, CDR2 SYDVKM. Trimming cost V 2 bases and J 0 bases; bases outside gene matches: 16. This CDR3 has 20 residues.